This T cell receptor beta chain is drawn from a study of shared clonotypes between healthy human individuals. The method was immunoSEQ multiplex PCR; TCRdb's version includes in-frame clones alone and lacks a portion of them. Found here are some 2,100,000 clones, about 92% of them singletons; the top ten hold under 2%. CD45RO-negative, CCR7-positively selected cells formed the naive CD8 fraction, excluding terminally differentiated effector memory CD45RA+ cells. The V and J ends lost 8 bases and 2 bases respectively, with 19 bases between them. Germline V lookup: CDR1 SGHVS, CDR2 FQNEAQ. The CDR3 length is 15 residues.

The clonotype was recovered from a man in his late teens or twenties in good health. Some clones in this sample may be carry-over from other donors' samples. This chain uses TRBV7-8 with TRBJ2-7; either TRBD1 or TRBD2 may supply D (6 bases each). Material: naive CD8+ T cells from PBMCs. CDR3 coding DNA: TGTGCCAGCGCCCCCTTCGGGGGCCCGCCCTACGAGCAGTACTTC. It specifies CASAPFGGPPYEQYF.